This T cell receptor beta chain was sequenced in a study of blood T cells in healthy people across ages. CDR1 and CDR2 from the germline V gene are SEHNR and FQNEAQ (reference sequence). The V gene lost 4 bases and the J gene lost 3 bases, with 12 bases spanning the gap. This CDR3 is built from 14 residues. Using a J-beta primer mix together with a sample-barcoded 5' primer, a second PCR was run for about 7 to 12 cycles. Each cDNA molecule, via a template-switch adaptor with 12 random nucleotides, was tagged. TCRdb re-analysed the 5' RACE reads in MiXCR, keeping a single row per CDR3 protein. The sample yields 650,000 to 950,000 distinct CDR3 sequences, 44% seen once. With respect to this clonotype: Antigen unknown.

Notes on the study in general: A greater number of naive CD4+ cells and higher diversity distinguished long-lived donors from aged donors.

The genes are TRBV7-9 and TRBJ2-5, with D uncertain. The specimen was blood. This sequence originates from a man aged 55-75 years in good health. For the CDR3, the DNA is TGTGCCAGCAGCTCCAAGGGATTTAAAGAGACCCAGTACTTC. Protein: CASSSKGFKETQYF.